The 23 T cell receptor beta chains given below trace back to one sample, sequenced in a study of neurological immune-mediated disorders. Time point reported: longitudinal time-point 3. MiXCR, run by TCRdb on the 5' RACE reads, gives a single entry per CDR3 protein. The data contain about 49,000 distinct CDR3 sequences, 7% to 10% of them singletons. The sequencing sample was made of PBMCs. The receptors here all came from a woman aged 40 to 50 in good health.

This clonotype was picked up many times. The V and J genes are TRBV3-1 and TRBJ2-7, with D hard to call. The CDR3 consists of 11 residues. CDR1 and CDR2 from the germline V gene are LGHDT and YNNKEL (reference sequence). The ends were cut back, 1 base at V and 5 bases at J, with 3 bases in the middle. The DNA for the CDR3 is TGTGCCAGCAGCCAAGTCCACGAGCAGTACTTC. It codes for CASSQVHEQYF.

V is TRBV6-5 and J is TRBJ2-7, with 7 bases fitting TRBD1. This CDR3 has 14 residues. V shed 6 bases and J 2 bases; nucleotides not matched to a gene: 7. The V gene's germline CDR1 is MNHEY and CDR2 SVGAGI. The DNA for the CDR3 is TGTGCCAGCAGCAAACGTACAGGGGCCTACGAGCAGTACTTC. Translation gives CASSKRTGAYEQYF.

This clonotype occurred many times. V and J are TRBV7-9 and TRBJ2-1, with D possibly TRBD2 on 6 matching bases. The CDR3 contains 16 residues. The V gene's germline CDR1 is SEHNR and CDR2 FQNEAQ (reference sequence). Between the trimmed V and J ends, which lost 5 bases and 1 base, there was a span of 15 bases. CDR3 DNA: TGTGCCAGCAGCCCCCGTGAGACTAGGTCCTACAATGAGCAGTTCTTC. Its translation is CASSPRETRSYNEQFF. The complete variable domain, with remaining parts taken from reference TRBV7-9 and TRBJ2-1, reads DTGVSQNPRHKITKRGQNVTFRCDPISEHNRLYWYRQTLGQGPEFLTYFQNEAQLEKSRLLSDRFSAERPKGSFSTLEIQRTEQGDSAMYLCASSPRETRSYNEQFFGPGTRLTVL.

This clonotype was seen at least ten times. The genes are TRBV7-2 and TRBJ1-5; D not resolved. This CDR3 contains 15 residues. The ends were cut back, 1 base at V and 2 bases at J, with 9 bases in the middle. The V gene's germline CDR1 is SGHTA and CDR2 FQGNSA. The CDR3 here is CASSLDLGGNQPQHF. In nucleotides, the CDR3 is TGTGCCAGCAGCTTAGATCTGGGCGGCAATCAGCCCCAGCATTTT.

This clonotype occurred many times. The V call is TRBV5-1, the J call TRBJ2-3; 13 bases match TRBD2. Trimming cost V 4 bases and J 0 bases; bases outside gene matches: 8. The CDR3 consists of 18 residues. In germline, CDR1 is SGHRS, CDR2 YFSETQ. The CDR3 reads CASSRGLAGTHSTDTQYF. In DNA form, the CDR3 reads TGCGCCAGCAGCAGGGGACTAGCGGGAACCCATAGCACAGATACGCAGTATTTT.

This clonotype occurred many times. CDR3 bases: TGTGCCAGCAGGCCCACAGGCACTGAAGCTTTCTTT. It codes for CASRPTGTEAFF. This chain uses TRBV12-3 or TRBV12-4 with TRBJ1-1, with D possibly TRBD1 on 5 matching bases. CDR3 length equals 12 residues. V dropped 6 bases and J dropped 4 bases, with 9 bases sitting between them.

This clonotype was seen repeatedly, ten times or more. CDR3 region: CASSPTPIRDRSQPQHF. For the CDR3, the DNA is TGTGCCAGCAGCCCCACCCCAATCCGGGACAGGTCCCAGCCCCAGCATTTT. This chain uses TRBV6-5 with TRBJ1-5; 8 bases are shared with TRBD1. Trimming cost V 6 bases and J 7 bases; bases outside gene matches: 17. The germline V gene has CDR1 MNHEY and CDR2 SVGAGI. This CDR3 contains 17 residues.

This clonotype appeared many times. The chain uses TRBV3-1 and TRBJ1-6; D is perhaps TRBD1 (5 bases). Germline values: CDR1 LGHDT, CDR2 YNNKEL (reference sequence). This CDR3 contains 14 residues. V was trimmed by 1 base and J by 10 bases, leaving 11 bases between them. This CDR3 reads CASSQAGEQSPLHF. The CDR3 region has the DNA TGTGCCAGCAGCCAAGCGGGGGAACAATCACCCCTCCACTTT.

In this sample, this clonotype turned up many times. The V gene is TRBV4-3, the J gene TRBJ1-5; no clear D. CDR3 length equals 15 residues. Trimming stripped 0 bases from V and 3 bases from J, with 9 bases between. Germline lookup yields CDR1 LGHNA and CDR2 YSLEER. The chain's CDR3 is CASSQDGSPNQPQHF. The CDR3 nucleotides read TGCGCCAGCAGCCAAGATGGGAGTCCCAATCAGCCCCAGCATTTT.

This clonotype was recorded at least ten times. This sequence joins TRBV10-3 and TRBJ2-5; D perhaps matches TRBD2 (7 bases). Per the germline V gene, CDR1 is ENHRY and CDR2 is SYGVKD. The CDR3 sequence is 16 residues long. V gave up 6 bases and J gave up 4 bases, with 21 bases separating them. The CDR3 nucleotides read TGTGCCATCAGCCCTGGGGGGGCCCCCGGTTCAGAGACCCAGTACTTC. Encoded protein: CAISPGGAPGSETQYF.

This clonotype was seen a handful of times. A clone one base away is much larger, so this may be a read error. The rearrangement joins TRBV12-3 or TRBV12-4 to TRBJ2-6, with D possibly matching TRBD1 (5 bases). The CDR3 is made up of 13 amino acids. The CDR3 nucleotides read TGTGCCAGCAGTTTCGCTGGGGCCAACGTCCCGACTTTC. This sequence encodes CASSFAGANVPTF.

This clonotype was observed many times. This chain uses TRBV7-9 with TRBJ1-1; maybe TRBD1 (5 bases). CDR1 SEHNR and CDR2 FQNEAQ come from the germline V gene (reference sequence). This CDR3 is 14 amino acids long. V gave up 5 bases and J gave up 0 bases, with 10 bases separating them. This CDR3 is CASSRDGLNTEAFF. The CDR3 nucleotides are TGTGCCAGCAGCCGGGACGGTCTGAACACTGAAGCTTTCTTT.

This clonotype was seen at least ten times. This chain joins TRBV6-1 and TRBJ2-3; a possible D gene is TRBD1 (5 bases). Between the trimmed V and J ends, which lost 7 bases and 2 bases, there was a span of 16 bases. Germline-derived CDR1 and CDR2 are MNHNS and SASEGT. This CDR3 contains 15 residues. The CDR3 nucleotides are TGTGCCAGCACTGATCGACCGGACAACACAGATACGCAGTATTTT. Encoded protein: CASTDRPDNTDTQYF.

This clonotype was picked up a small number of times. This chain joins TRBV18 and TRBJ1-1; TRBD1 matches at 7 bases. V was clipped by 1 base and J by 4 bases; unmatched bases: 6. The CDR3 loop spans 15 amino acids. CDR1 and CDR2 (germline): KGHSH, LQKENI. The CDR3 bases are TGTGCCAGCTCACCACGGGAGGGGGCGTCCACTGAAGCTTTCTTT. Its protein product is CASSPREGASTEAFF.

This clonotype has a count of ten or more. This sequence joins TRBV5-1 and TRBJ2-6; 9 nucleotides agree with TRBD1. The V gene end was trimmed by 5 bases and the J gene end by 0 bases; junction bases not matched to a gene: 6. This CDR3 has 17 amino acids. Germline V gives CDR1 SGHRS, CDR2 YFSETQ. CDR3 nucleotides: TGCGCCAGCAGGCCCGGGACAGGGAGCTCTGGGGCCAACGTCCTGACTTTC. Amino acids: CASRPGTGSSGANVLTF. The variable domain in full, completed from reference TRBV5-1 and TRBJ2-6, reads KAGVTQTPRYLIKTRGQQVTLSCSPISGHRSVSWYQQTPGQGLQFLFEYFSETQRNKGNFPGRFSGRQFSNSRSEMNVSTLELGDSALYLCASRPGTGSSGANVLTFGAGSRLTVL.

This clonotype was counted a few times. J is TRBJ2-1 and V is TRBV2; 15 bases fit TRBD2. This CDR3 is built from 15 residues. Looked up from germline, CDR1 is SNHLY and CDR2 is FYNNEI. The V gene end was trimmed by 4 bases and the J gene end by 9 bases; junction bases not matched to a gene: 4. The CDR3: CASSGTSGRDSEQFF. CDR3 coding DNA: TGTGCCAGCAGTGGGACTAGCGGGAGGGACAGTGAGCAGTTCTTC.

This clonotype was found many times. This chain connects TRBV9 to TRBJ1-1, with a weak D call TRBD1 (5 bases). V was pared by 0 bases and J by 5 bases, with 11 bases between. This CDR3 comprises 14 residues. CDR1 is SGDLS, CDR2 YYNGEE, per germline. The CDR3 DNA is TGTGCCAGCAGCGTAGGTAGCAGGGTGACTGAAGCTTTCTTT. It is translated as CASSVGSRVTEAFF. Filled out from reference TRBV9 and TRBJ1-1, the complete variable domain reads DSGVTQTPKHLITATGQRVTLRCSPRSGDLSVYWYQQSLDQGLQFLIQYYNGEERAKGNILERFSAQQFPDLHSELNLSSLELGDSALYFCASSVGSRVTEAFFGQGTRLTVV.

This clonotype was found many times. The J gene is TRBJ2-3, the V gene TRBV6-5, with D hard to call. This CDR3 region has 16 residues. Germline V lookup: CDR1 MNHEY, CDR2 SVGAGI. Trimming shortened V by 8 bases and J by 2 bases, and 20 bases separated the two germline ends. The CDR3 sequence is CASRAWAGPITDTQYF. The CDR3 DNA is TGTGCCAGCCGAGCTTGGGCAGGACCCATCACAGATACGCAGTATTTT.

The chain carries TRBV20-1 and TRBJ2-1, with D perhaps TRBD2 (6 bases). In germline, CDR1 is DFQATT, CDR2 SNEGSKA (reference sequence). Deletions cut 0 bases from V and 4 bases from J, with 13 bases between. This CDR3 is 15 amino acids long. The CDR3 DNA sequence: TGCAGTGCTAGAGATGGGAGGACGAATTACAATGAGCAGTTCTTC. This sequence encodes CSARDGRTNYNEQFF.

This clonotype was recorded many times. In DNA form, the CDR3 reads TGCGCCAGCAGCTTGGCAGGCAGGGCTGGAGATACGCAGTATTTT. Translation: CASSLAGRAGDTQYF. The chain has TRBV5-1 and TRBJ2-3; possibly TRBD1 for D (5 bases). Germline V lookup: CDR1 SGHRS, CDR2 YFSETQ. The CDR3 spans 15 residues. V lost 0 bases, J lost 5 bases, and 13 bases lay in between.

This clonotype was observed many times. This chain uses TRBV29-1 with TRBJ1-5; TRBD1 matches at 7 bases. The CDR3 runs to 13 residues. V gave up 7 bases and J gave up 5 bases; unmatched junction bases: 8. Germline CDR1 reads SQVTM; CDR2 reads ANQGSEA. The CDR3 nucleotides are TGCAGCGGTGGGACAGCGCGGGATCAGCCCCAGCATTTT. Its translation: CSGGTARDQPQHF.

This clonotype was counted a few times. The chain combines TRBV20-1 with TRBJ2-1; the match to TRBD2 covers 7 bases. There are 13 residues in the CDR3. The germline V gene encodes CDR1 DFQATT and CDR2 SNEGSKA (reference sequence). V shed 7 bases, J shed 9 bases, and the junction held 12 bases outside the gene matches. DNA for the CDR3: TGCAGTGTAACCCGACTAGCCGGGGGTGAGCAGTTCTTC. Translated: CSVTRLAGGEQFF.

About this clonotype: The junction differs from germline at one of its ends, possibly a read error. CDR3 sequence (DNA): TGCGCTAGCAGCTTGCAGGGGACAGGTGGAACAGATGCGCAGGATTTT. Encoded protein: CASSLQGTGGTDAQDF. The chain uses TRBV5-1 and TRBJ2-3; TRBD1 matches at 8 bases. This CDR3 has 16 residues. In germline, CDR1 is SGHRS, CDR2 YFSETQ.